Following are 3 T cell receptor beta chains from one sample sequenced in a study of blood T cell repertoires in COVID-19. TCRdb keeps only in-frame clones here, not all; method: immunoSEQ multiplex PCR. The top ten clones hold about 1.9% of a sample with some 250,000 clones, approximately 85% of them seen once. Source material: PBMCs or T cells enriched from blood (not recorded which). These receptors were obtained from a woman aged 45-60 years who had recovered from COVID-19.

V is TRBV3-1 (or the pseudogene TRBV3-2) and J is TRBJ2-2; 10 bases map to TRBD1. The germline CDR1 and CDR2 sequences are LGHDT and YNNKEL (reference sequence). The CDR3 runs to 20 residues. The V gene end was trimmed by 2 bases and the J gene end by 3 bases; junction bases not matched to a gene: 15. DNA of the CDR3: TGTGCCAGCAGCCAAAACACCGGGACAGGGGCTAATAGATACACCGGGGAGCTGTTTTTT. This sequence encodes CASSQNTGTGANRYTGELFF.

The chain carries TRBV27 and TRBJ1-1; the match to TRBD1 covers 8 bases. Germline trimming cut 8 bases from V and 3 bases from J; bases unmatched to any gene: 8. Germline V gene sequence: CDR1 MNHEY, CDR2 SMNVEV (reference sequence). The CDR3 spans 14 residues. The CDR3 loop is CASWVPGGYTEAFF. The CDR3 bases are TGTGCCAGCTGGGTCCCAGGGGGCTACACTGAAGCTTTCTTT.

CDR3 in DNA: TGTGCCAGCAGTCGGGACAATGGAGGGCAGTACTTC. This encodes CASSRDNGGQYF. V is TRBV28 and J is TRBJ2-7, with D possibly being TRBD1 (6 bases). The ends were cut back, 5 bases at V and 9 bases at J, with 14 bases in the middle. This CDR3 contains 12 residues. Germline loops: CDR1 MDHEN, CDR2 SYDVKM.